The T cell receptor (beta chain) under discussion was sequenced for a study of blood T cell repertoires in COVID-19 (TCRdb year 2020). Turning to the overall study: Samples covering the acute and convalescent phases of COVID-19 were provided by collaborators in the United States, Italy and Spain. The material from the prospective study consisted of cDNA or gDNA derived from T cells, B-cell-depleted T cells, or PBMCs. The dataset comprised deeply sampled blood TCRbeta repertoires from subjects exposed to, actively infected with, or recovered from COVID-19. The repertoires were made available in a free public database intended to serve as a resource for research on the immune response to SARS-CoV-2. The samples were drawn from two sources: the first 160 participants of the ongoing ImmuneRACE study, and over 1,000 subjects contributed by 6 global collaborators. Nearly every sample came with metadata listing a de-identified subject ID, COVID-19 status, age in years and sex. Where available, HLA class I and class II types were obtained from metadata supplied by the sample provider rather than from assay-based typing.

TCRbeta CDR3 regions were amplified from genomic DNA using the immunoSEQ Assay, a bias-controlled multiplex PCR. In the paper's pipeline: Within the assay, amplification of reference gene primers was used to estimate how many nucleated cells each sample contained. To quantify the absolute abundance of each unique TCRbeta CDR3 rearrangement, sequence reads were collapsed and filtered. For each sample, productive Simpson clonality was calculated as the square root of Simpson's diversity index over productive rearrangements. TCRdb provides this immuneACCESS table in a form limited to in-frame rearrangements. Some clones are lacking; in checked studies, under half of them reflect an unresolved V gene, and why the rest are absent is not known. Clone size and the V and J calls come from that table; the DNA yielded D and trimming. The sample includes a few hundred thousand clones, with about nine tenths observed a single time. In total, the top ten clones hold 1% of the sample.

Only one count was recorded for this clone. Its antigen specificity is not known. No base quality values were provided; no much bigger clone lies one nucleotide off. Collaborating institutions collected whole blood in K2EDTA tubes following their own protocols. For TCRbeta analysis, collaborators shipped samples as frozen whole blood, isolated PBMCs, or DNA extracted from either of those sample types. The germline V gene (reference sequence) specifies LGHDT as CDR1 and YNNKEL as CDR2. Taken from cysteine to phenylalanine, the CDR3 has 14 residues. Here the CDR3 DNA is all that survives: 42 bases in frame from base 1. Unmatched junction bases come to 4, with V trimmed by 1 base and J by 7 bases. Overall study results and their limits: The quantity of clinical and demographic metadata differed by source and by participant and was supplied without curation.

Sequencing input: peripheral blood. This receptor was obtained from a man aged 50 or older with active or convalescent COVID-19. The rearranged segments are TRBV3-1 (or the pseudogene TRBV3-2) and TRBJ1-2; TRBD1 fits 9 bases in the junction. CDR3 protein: CASSQGDREGGYTF. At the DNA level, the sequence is TGTGCCAGCAGCCAAGGGGACAGGGAGGGTGGCTACACCTTC.